A single T cell receptor beta chain is shown here with its context. Source study methods: Cell counts per sample came from amplifying reference gene primers. Generated by immunoSEQ multiplex PCR, the TCRdb table keeps only in-frame clones and is missing some. The V and J calls and clone size come from that table; D and trimming were worked out from the DNA. The data show some 460,000 clones, with around nine tenths seen just once and around 4.4% held by the top ten. Losses at the gene ends were 4 bases for V and 2 bases for J; bases not matched to a gene: 10. The germline V gene has CDR1 LGHNA and CDR2 YNFKEQ. CDR3 size: 16 residues. This sample is part of a study of blood T cell repertoires in COVID-19. Overall study context: Whether acute or convalescent, the COVID-19 samples came from the United States, Italy and Spain. From T cells, B-cell-depleted T cells, or PBMCs came the material, which was cDNA or gDNA.

The chain links TRBV4-2 to TRBJ2-7, with TRBD2 matching over 8 bases. The sample comprised peripheral blood. This receptor was obtained from a woman aged 25-40 years with acute or convalescent COVID-19. CDR3 in DNA: TGTGCCAGCAGCCCCCGGGGCGGGGGGAACACCTACGAGCAGTACTTC. It yields the protein CASSPRGGGNTYEQYF.